A selection of T cell receptor beta chains follows, all from one sample in a study of blood T cell repertoires in COVID-19. Sequencing used immunoSEQ multiplex PCR; TCRdb keeps in-frame clones, though not all of them. The sample lists about 270,000 clones; approximately 86% were seen once. Material: peripheral blood. These receptors were obtained from a man aged 40-49 years with active or convalescent COVID-19. CDR3s include the opening cysteine and the closing phenylalanine or tryptophan. Fields, in order: J gene, D gene, clone size, V gene, CDR3 protein, CDR3 DNA. A D gene is named only where the DNA matches it firmly. Clone size is stated in some rows and not others, as once, few, many or a class when expanded.

TRBJ1-1 | - | - | TRBV28 | CASSTRNTEAFF | TGTGCCAGCAGTACCAGGAACACTGAAGCTTTCTTT
TRBJ2-2 | - | - | TRBV28 | CASSFRRSTGELFF | TGTGCCAGCAGTTTTCGGCGGAGCACCGGGGAGCTGTTTTTT
TRBJ1-5 | - | many | TRBV30 | CAWSVFSGPQHF | TGTGCCTGGAGTGTATTCTCCGGGCCCCAGCATTTT
TRBJ2-5 | - | - | TRBV5-6 | CASSFDASGQETQYF | TGTGCCAGCAGCTTTGATGCCAGCGGCCAAGAGACCCAGTACTTC
TRBJ1-4 | - | - | TRBV9 | CASSRDVTGEKLFF | TGTGCCAGCAGCCGGGATGTGACGGGCGAAAAACTGTTTTTT
TRBJ2-7 | TRBD2 | - | TRBV4-2 | CASSQEGSSGTSYEQYF | TGTGCCAGCAGCCAAGAGGGATCTAGCGGGACCTCCTACGAGCAGTACTTC
TRBJ2-2 | - | - | TRBV28 | CASSPLGGIENTGELFF | TGTGCCAGCAGCCCCCTTGGAGGAATAGAGAACACCGGGGAGCTGTTTTTT
TRBJ2-3 | - | - | TRBV12-3/TRBV12-4 | CASSFRDTDTQYF | TGTGCCAGCAGTTTCCGGGATACGGATACGCAGTATTTT
TRBJ1-2 | - | - | TRBV11-2 | CASSLGHTLSGGYTF | TGTGCCAGCAGCTTAGGTCATACCCTAAGCGGGGGCTACACCTTC
TRBJ2-1 | TRBD2 | - | TRBV4-1 | CASSQGLPEQFF | TGCGCCAGCAGCCAGGGACTACCAGAGCAGTTCTTC
TRBJ2-1 | TRBD2 | - | TRBV6-6 | CASSSVSGGPYNEQFF | TGTGCCAGCAGTTCCGTTAGCGGGGGGCCTTACAATGAGCAGTTCTTC
TRBJ2-7 | - | - | TRBV9 | CASSAPGNRDGDEQYF | TGTGCCAGCAGCGCCCCCGGGAACAGGGACGGGGACGAGCAGTACTTC
TRBJ1-4 | - | - | TRBV5-8 | CASSLLSGNEKLFF | TGTGCCAGCAGCTTACTCAGCGGAAATGAAAAACTGTTTTTT
TRBJ1-1 | - | - | TRBV28 | CASSLGLITEAFF | TGTGCCAGCAGTTTAGGCCTGATCACTGAAGCTTTCTTT
TRBJ1-5 | - | - | TRBV6-5 | CASRKVGGVNQPQHF | TGTGCCAGCAGAAAAGTAGGGGGAGTCAATCAGCCCCAGCATTTT
TRBJ1-1 | - | - | TRBV27 | CASSLGIAGANTEAFF | TGTGCCAGCAGTTTAGGTATAGCGGGGGCGAACACTGAAGCTTTCTTT
TRBJ1-1 | - | - | TRBV19 | CASTPRQRTEAFF | TGTGCCAGTACCCCCCGACAGAGAACTGAAGCTTTCTTT
TRBJ2-3 | TRBD2 | - | TRBV7-2 | CASSPSSGSRDTQYF | TGTGCCAGCAGCCCCTCTAGCGGCTCCAGGGATACGCAGTATTTT
TRBJ2-3 | TRBD1 | - | TRBV4-1 | CASGPPGTGASTDTQYF | TGCGCCAGCGGACCCCCTGGAACAGGGGCTAGCACAGATACGCAGTATTTT
TRBJ1-4 | - | few | TRBV11-3 | CASSLGLKLFF | TGTGCCAGCAGCTTAGGACTAAAACTGTTTTTT
TRBJ1-1 | TRBD1 | - | TRBV6-1 | CASSTGTANTEAFF | TGTGCCAGCAGTACCGGGACAGCCAACACTGAAGCTTTCTTT
TRBJ1-2 | TRBD1 | few | TRBV12-5 | CASGRDRTLRGYTF | TGTGCTAGTGGTAGGGACAGGACTTTGCGTGGCTACACCTTC
TRBJ1-2 | TRBD1 | - | TRBV19 | CASSTAQGASSGYTF | TGTGCCAGTAGTACCGCCCAGGGGGCGTCTTCCGGCTACACCTTC
TRBJ1-6 | TRBD1 | - | TRBV14 | CASSPLGQGNSPLHF | TGTGCCAGCAGCCCGCTGGGACAGGGTAATTCACCCCTCCACTTT
TRBJ2-5 | - | - | TRBV12-3/TRBV12-4 | CASQQGYGTQYF | TGTGCCAGTCAACAGGGTTACGGGACCCAGTACTTC
TRBJ1-2 | TRBD1 | - | TRBV5-5 | CASSLDRGWGYTF | TGTGCCAGCAGCTTGGACAGGGGGTGGGGCTACACCTTC
TRBJ2-1 | TRBD2 | - | TRBV7-3 | CASSLAHSSGRAVEQFF | TGTGCCAGCAGCTTAGCGCATTCTAGCGGGAGGGCCGTTGAGCAGTTCTTC
TRBJ2-5 | TRBD2 | few | TRBV29-1 | CSVRGGGRQETQYF | TGCAGCGTTCGGGGCGGGGGGAGGCAAGAGACCCAGTACTTC
TRBJ1-2 | TRBD1 | - | TRBV9 | CASTRTGGSGYTF | TGTGCCAGCACCCGGACAGGGGGCAGTGGCTACACCTTC
TRBJ2-6 | - | - | TRBV3-1/TRBV3-2 | CASSQTHLSGANVLTF | TGTGCCAGCAGCCAGACTCATCTCTCTGGGGCCAACGTCCTGACTTTC
TRBJ2-7 | TRBD1 | - | TRBV5-1 | CASSLESGDRGSEQYF | TGCGCCAGCAGCTTGGAGTCTGGGGACAGGGGAAGCGAGCAGTACTTC
TRBJ1-2 | TRBD1 | - | TRBV6-1 | CASREAGQFYGYTF | TGTGCCAGCAGGGAAGCGGGACAGTTCTATGGCTACACCTTC
TRBJ1-2 | - | once | TRBV5-5 | CASSGEYTSIYGYTF | TGTGCCAGCAGCGGGGAGTACACCTCGATCTATGGCTACACCTTC
TRBJ1-2 | - | - | TRBV13 | CASSLGGGGINYGYTF | TGTGCCAGCAGCTTAGGGGGTGGGGGCATTAACTATGGCTACACCTTC
TRBJ1-1 | TRBD1 | - | TRBV5-1 | CASSWTGDTEAFF | TGCGCCAGCAGCTGGACAGGGGACACTGAAGCTTTCTTT
TRBJ1-3 | TRBD1 | - | TRBV4-1 | CASSHRSRGQSGNTIYF | TGCGCCAGCAGCCACAGATCCAGGGGGCAATCGGGAAACACCATATATTTT
TRBJ2-3 | - | - | TRBV10-2 | CASSPVTSTDTQYF | TGCGCCAGCAGCCCCGTGACTAGCACAGATACGCAGTATTTT
TRBJ1-1 | - | - | TRBV6-5 | CASSYSLPRDTEAFF | TGTGCCAGCAGTTACTCGCTCCCACGGGACACTGAAGCTTTCTTT
TRBJ2-7 | TRBD1 | - | TRBV6-5 | CASTEWGQDPEEQYF | TGTGCCAGCACCGAATGGGGACAGGACCCGGAGGAGCAGTACTTC
TRBJ2-3 | - | - | TRBV5-1 | CASSFGSNSDTQYF | TGCGCCAGCAGCTTCGGGAGCAACTCAGATACGCAGTATTTT
TRBJ1-6 | - | - | TRBV27 | CASSPDRRSYNSPLHF | TGTGCCAGCAGCCCCGACAGACGCTCCTATAATTCACCCCTCCACTTT
TRBJ1-4 | - | - | TRBV4-1 | CASSLVDRTNEKLFF | TGCGCCAGCAGCCTCGTGGACAGAACTAATGAAAAACTGTTTTTT